The clone carrying this T cell receptor beta chain has more than one count but fewer than ten. Its antigen is undetermined. This specimen comes from a study of cytomegalovirus exposure and HLA in healthy donors. Study at large: In a previous analysis, 95 million to 130 million unique TCR beta sequences were found from roughly 180 million T cells.

Trimming left V 1 base short and J 2 bases short, with 15 bases between. The CDR3 consists of 16 residues. From germline, CDR1 is SGHDT and CDR2 YYEEEE. Notes on the study in general: Productive rates of about 87% or about 30% were seen for most TCR beta V segments in an earlier analysis.

The primer mix had 60 Vbeta and 13 Jbeta primers. Clones were read by immunoSEQ multiplex PCR, and TCRdb kept only the in-frame ones, dropping some. The table lists 100,000 to 150,000 clones, over 65% of them singletons, with around 1.8% in the top ten. V is TRBV5-6 and J is TRBJ1-2; perhaps TRBD1 as D (6 bases). This TCR was sampled from a man between 50 and 59 years old in good health and CMV-seronegative. Sequencing was done on a sample of PBMCs. The CDR3 bases are TGTGCCAGCAGCTTGTCTTGGGACACTACCAACTATGGCTACACCTTC. The encoded protein is CASSLSWDTTNYGYTF.